This note documents a single T cell receptor (beta chain) sequence. Its antigen is unidentified. This specimen belongs to a study of T cell repertoires in cytomegalovirus infection. Overall study context: CMV infection plus the matching HLA type was flagged by public TCR beta signatures.

Germline lookup yields CDR1 DFQATT and CDR2 SNEGSKA (reference sequence). V lost 0 bases, J lost 0 bases, and 12 bases lay in between. The CDR3 consists of 15 residues. Study-wide results and limits: The cumulative frequency of public TCR beta families distinguished individuals who carried CMV together with the relevant HLA. The ex vivo response showed dominance by HLA-C-restricted CMV-specific TCR beta clonotypes.

Using its own MiXCR run on the reads, TCRdb lists one record per CDR3 protein. The sample has 200,000 to 300,000 distinct CDR3 sequences, about 5.9% seen once; the top ten hold 6.5%. The sequence came from a human donor in good health (CMV status not recorded). Some clones in this sample may be carry-over from other donors' samples. J is TRBJ2-7 and V is TRBV20-1; TRBD2 might be the D (7 bases). The material sequenced was PBMCs. Here the CDR3 reads CSARDGRGGSYEQYF. CDR3 DNA: TGCAGTGCTAGAGATGGTAGGGGGGGCTCCTACGAGCAGTACTTC.